Listed below are T cell receptor beta chains from one sample, sequenced in a study of blood T cell repertoires in COVID-19. Clones were read by immunoSEQ multiplex PCR, and TCRdb kept only the in-frame ones, dropping some. The sample contains about 300,000 clones, over 75% of which appear only once. Material: PBMCs or T cells enriched from blood (not recorded which). The receptor set was obtained from a woman under 30 who had recovered from COVID-19. Each CDR3 is given with its conserved first and last residue. Fields, in order: clone size, D gene, V gene, J gene, CDR3 DNA, CDR3 protein. D genes are given only for firm matches. For some rows the clone size is stated as once, few or many, or as a class when expanded; others skip it.

.,.,TRBV9,TRBJ2-7,TGTGCCAGCAGCGGTCTACAGGGCGGCGAGCAGTACTTC,CASSGLQGGEQYF
.,.,TRBV30,TRBJ2-3,TGTGCCTGGAGTGTACAGAGAATCGGGCAGGGGTCAGATACGCAGTATTTT,CAWSVQRIGQGSDTQYF
.,.,TRBV27,TRBJ1-1,TGTGCCAGCAGTTGGGGGGGCACTGAAGCTTTCTTT,CASSWGGTEAFF
.,TRBD1,TRBV6-5,TRBJ1-2,TGTGCCAGCAGTTACACAGGGGGCCTGGGCTACACCTTC,CASSYTGGLGYTF
few,.,TRBV5-1,TRBJ2-4,TGCGCCAGCAGCTTTCTGACAGGCGGGAACATTCAGTACTTC,CASSFLTGGNIQYF
once,.,TRBV2,TRBJ1-1,TGTGCCAGCAGGAACCAGGGAAACACTGAAGCTTTCTTT,CASRNQGNTEAFF
.,TRBD2,TRBV4-2,TRBJ2-5,TGTGCCAGCAGCCTCTCCCCCAGCGGGGACCCCCAAGAGACCCAGTACTTC,CASSLSPSGDPQETQYF
.,.,TRBV29-1,TRBJ1-1,TGCAGCGTTACAGGGTCCAACACTGAAGCTTTCTTT,CSVTGSNTEAFF
.,.,TRBV12-3/TRBV12-4,TRBJ1-5,TGTGCCAGCAGTTTTACAGTCAATCAGCCCCAGCATTTT,CASSFTVNQPQHF
.,TRBD2,TRBV6-1,TRBJ2-7,TGTGCCAGCAGTGAAGATGAAGCGGGAGGGCCGATAGTCTACGAGCAGTACTTC,CASSEDEAGGPIVYEQYF
.,TRBD1,TRBV30,TRBJ2-7,TGTGCCTGGAGTGTAGAGACAGGGGCGTACGAGCAGTACTTC,CAWSVETGAYEQYF
once,TRBD2,TRBV7-9,TRBJ2-5,TGTGCCAGCAGCTCTACCTGGACTAGCGGGGGGGCCGGGTTTCAGACCCAGTACTTC,CASSSTWTSGGAGFQTQYF
.,TRBD2,TRBV19,TRBJ2-5,TGTGCCAGTAGTGTGGCGGGAGGGCCTGAGACCCAGTACTTC,CASSVAGGPETQYF
few,.,TRBV5-4,TRBJ1-2,TGTGCCAGCAGCCCCGCGAGTGACTATGGCTACACCTTC,CASSPASDYGYTF
.,TRBD1,TRBV19,TRBJ1-5,TGTGCCAGTAGTATGGGGCGGTGGCAGGGGGATGGTCAGCCCCAGCATTTT,CASSMGRWQGDGQPQHF
.,TRBD2,TRBV3-1/TRBV3-2,TRBJ2-7,TGTGCCAGCAGCCAAGGAAGCGGGAGGCCCCTCGAGCAGTACTTC,CASSQGSGRPLEQYF
.,.,TRBV19,TRBJ1-6,TGTGCCAGTAGTATTCGGACAGCCTATAATTCACCCCTCCACTTT,CASSIRTAYNSPLHF
once,TRBD1,TRBV18,TRBJ2-1,TGTGCCAGCTCACCATTTTCTTCAGACAGGGGTTCCTACAATGAGCAGTTCTTC,CASSPFSSDRGSYNEQFF
.,.,TRBV7-9,TRBJ2-1,TGTGCCAGCAGTCTAGCCGACTTCTCCTACAATGAGCAGTTCTTC,CASSLADFSYNEQFF
.,TRBD1,TRBV19,TRBJ2-1,TGTGCCAGTAGTAAGGGACAGGACTACAATGAGCAGTTCTTC,CASSKGQDYNEQFF
.,.,TRBV6-5,TRBJ1-6,TGTGCCAGCAGATTGTCCGGCGGGAATTCACCCCTCCACTTT,CASRLSGGNSPLHF
once,.,TRBV7-9,TRBJ1-1,TGTGCCAGCATTGCAGGGTTTACGAACACTGAAGCTTTCTTT,CASIAGFTNTEAFF